The 23 T cell receptor beta chains reported below all come from one sample, sequenced in a study of T cells in Graves' hyperthyroidism and ophthalmopathy. The CDR3 regions of TCR beta were amplified from RNA transcripts. HTBI primers were employed in a first-round RT-PCR of the TCR CDR3. From the multiplex PCR reads, TCRdb called clonotypes with MiXCR, one entry per CDR3 protein. The data contain approximately 740,000 distinct CDR3 sequences, 14% of them seen just once; the ten biggest clones take up more than 8.5%. Input material: blood. The origin of the receptors is a woman between 18 and 29 years old with Graves' hyperthyroidism.

V usage is TRBV7-2 and J usage is TRBJ1-5; D gene uncertain. The germline V gene has CDR1 SGHTA and CDR2 FQGNSA. This CDR3 has 15 amino acids. Trimming left V 5 bases short and J 4 bases short, with 15 bases between. CDR3 sequence reads: CASSPPGSVNQPQHF. DNA of the CDR3: TGTGCCAGCAGCCCCCCAGGCAGCGTTAATCAGCCCCAGCATTTT. The complete variable domain, with remaining parts taken from reference TRBV7-2 and TRBJ1-5, reads GAGVSQSPSNKVTEKGKDVELRCDPISGHTALYWYRQSLGQGLEFLIYFQGNSAPDKSGLPSDRFSAERTGGSVSTLTIQRTQQEDSAVYLCASSPPGSVNQPQHFGDGTRLSIL.

This clonotype showed up just a few times. This rearrangement joins TRBV2 to TRBJ2-3, with 10 bases fitting TRBD2. V was pared by 7 bases and J by 9 bases, with 7 bases of the junction left unmatched. Germline CDR1 reads SNHLY; CDR2 reads FYNNEI. This CDR3 region has 13 residues. The CDR3 DNA sequence: TGTGCCAGCAATTGGGAACTAGCGGGGACGCAGTATTTT. It yields the protein CASNWELAGTQYF.

This clonotype was observed many times. The chain employs TRBV12-3 or TRBV12-4 and TRBJ2-2; D remains ambiguous. Trimming removed 7 bases from V and 4 bases from J, with 4 bases in between. The CDR3 is made up of 11 amino acids. The CDR3 DNA sequence: TGTGCCAGCATTAGCACCGGGGAGCTGTTTTTT. This codes for CASISTGELFF.

This clonotype was detected ten times or more. The chain couples TRBV2 to TRBJ2-1; maybe TRBD1 (5 bases). There are 14 residues in the CDR3. CDR1 SNHLY and CDR2 FYNNEI come from the germline V gene. V dropped 5 bases and J dropped 7 bases, with 15 bases sitting between them. This CDR3 reads CASSKWQGMNEQFF. CDR3 in DNA: TGTGCCAGCAGTAAGTGGCAGGGCATGAATGAGCAGTTCTTC.

The V and J genes are TRBV2 and TRBJ1-5; D not certain. Trimming removed 3 bases from V and 5 bases from J, with 5 bases in between. The CDR3 has 12 residues. Per germline, CDR1 SNHLY and CDR2 FYNNEI. CDR3 in amino acids: CASSDAYQPQHF. CDR3 nucleotides: TGTGCCAGCAGTGACGCCTATCAGCCCCAGCATTTT.

The table lists this clonotype with many counts. The V and J genes are TRBV2 and TRBJ2-1, with D unresolved. Germline V gene data show CDR1 as SNHLY and CDR2 as FYNNEI. This CDR3 has 14 residues. V was cut by 6 bases and J by 9 bases, with 18 bases left in between. The CDR3 coding sequence is TGTGCCAGCAGACCTAGTAAGGGCCCGGGTGAGCAGTTCTTC. Amino acid sequence: CASRPSKGPGEQFF.

Ten or more counts support this clonotype. The chain couples TRBV11-2 to TRBJ2-2; D not certain. The CDR3 totals 13 residues. Looked up from germline, CDR1 is SGHAT and CDR2 is FQNNGV. Trimming left V 0 bases short and J 5 bases short, with 4 bases between. CDR3 region: CASSLDRTGELFF. CDR3 sequence (DNA): TGTGCCAGCAGCTTAGATAGGACCGGGGAGCTGTTTTTT.

The sample holds many counts of this clonotype. The V call is TRBV5-8, the J call TRBJ2-1, with 7 bases aligning to TRBD2. There are 15 residues in the CDR3. The V gene's germline CDR1 is SGHTS and CDR2 YDEGEE. The junction had 6 bases not matched to a gene; V was cut back by 3 bases and J by 3 bases. The DNA for the CDR3 is TGTGCCAGCAGCTATGCGGGAGCAAACTACAATGAGCAGTTCTTC. This translates into CASSYAGANYNEQFF.

This sequence joins TRBV28 and TRBJ2-7; tentatively, D is TRBD2 (5 bases). The V end lost 4 bases, the J end lost 0 bases, and 13 bases lay between the germline ends. The CDR3 runs to 15 residues. Germline-derived CDR1 and CDR2 are MDHEN and SYDVKM. Here the CDR3 reads CASSSTWESSYEQYF. The DNA for the CDR3 is TGTGCCAGCAGTTCAACCTGGGAGAGCTCCTACGAGCAGTACTTC.

The genes are TRBV27 and TRBJ2-7; tentative D call: TRBD2 (5 bases). The germline V gene has CDR1 MNHEY and CDR2 SMNVEV (reference sequence). The length of the CDR3 is 14 residues. V shed 5 bases and J shed 2 bases, with 13 bases lying between them. The CDR3 reads CASSHGLVPYEQYF. The CDR3 DNA sequence: TGTGCCAGCAGTCATGGACTTGTACCCTACGAGCAGTACTTC.

The sample holds a few counts of this clonotype. Mismatch with germline at one junction end may stem from a read error. V gene TRBV7-9 combines with J gene TRBJ2-3; no clear D. Germline loops: CDR1 SEHNR, CDR2 FQNEAQ (reference sequence). There are 14 residues in the CDR3. The CDR3 spells CAIPPQRRTDSQYF. The CDR3 nucleotides read TGTGCCATCCCCCCCCAGCGACGCACAGATTCGCAGTATTTT.

This clonotype has ten or more counts. J is TRBJ2-7 and V is TRBV7-2; D remains unclear. Trimming shortened V by 5 bases and J by 2 bases, and 10 bases separated the two germline ends. Per the germline V gene, CDR1 is SGHTA and CDR2 is FQGNSA. The CDR3 is 13 amino acids. CDR3 nucleotide sequence: TGTGCCAGCAGCGCATGGTCCGCCTACGAGCAGTACTTC. Translation: CASSAWSAYEQYF.

The chain employs TRBV6-1 and TRBJ2-4, with 11 bases fitting TRBD2. Germline V gene data show CDR1 as MNHNS and CDR2 as SASEGT. The CDR3 contains 15 residues. J was trimmed by 5 bases and V by 5 bases; bases with no gene match: 5. This CDR3 reads CASSTLAGGQNIQYF. In DNA, the CDR3 is TGTGCCAGCAGTACCCTAGCGGGGGGCCAAAACATTCAGTACTTC.

Of note for this clonotype: Being one base from a much bigger clone, this may be a read error. The genes are TRBV19 and TRBJ2-1, with D possibly being TRBD1 or TRBD2 (5 bases each). V dropped 6 bases and J dropped 4 bases, with 16 bases sitting between them. The CDR3 is made up of 15 amino acids. In germline, CDR1 is LNHDA, CDR2 SQIVND (reference sequence). CDR3 in DNA: TGTGCCAGTAGGGAAACCGGGGCAGATTACAATGAGCAGTTCTTC. Translating it yields CASRETGADYNEQFF.

In regard to this clonotype: With a much larger clone just one base away, this may be a read error. The V gene is TRBV3-1, the J gene TRBJ2-7; tentatively, D is TRBD2 (5 bases). V was pared by 6 bases and J by 4 bases, with 10 bases between. The CDR3 has 12 amino acids. Germline V lookup: CDR1 LGHDT, CDR2 YNNKEL (reference sequence). The CDR3 DNA sequence: TGTGCCAGCAGGGCCACGGGGTACGAGCAGTACTTC. Translated: CASRATGYEQYF.

Only a few counts were recorded for this clonotype. This rearrangement joins TRBV7-9 to TRBJ2-7; D unclear. Germline assignment: CDR1 SEHNR and CDR2 FQNEAQ (reference sequence). Trimming took 6 bases from V and 6 from J, leaving 15 bases between them. This CDR3 comprises 13 residues. CDR3 nucleotide sequence: TGTGCCAGCAGTAGTGGATTTTCCCCCGAGCAGTACTTC. It yields the protein CASSSGFSPEQYF.

The chain is built from TRBV25-1 and TRBJ1-2, with 7 bases fitting TRBD1. The CDR3 covers 17 residues. Unmatched junction bases numbered 12, after V lost 1 base and J lost 4 bases. CDR1 is MGHDK, CDR2 SYGVNS, per germline. This chain's CDR3 is CASSEFGFRDRGYGYTF. CDR3 sequence (DNA): TGTGCCAGCAGTGAATTCGGTTTCCGGGACAGAGGCTATGGCTACACCTTC.

This chain links TRBV5-1 with TRBJ2-2; 10 bases line up with TRBD2. V dropped 5 bases and J dropped 7; count of bases not matched to a gene: 11. Germline CDR1 is SGHRS and CDR2 is YFSETQ. The CDR3 length is 16 residues. CDR3 protein: CASSLAGERGVGELFF. CDR3 DNA sequence: TGCGCCAGCAGTCTAGCGGGAGAGCGTGGGGTCGGGGAGCTGTTTTTT.

This clonotype was observed at least ten times. The chain has TRBV14 and TRBJ2-1; 12 bases match TRBD2. This CDR3 is built from 19 residues. CDR1 is SGHDN, CDR2 FVKESK, per germline. Trimming at V came to 1 base and at J to 1 base, leaving 8 bases not matched to a gene. For the CDR3, the DNA is TGTGCCAGCAGCCAAGTGCTAGCGGGAGGGCGTATGTCCTACAATGAGCAGTTCTTC. Translating gives CASSQVLAGGRMSYNEQFF.

CDR3 coding DNA: TGCAGTGCTAGCCGGTGGACTAGCGGGAGGATGATAAGCTCCTACAATGAGCAGTTCTTC. Encoded protein: CSASRWTSGRMISSYNEQFF. This chain connects TRBV20-1 to TRBJ2-1; TRBD2 agrees at 14 bases. Trimming at V came to 3 bases and at J to 0 bases, leaving 13 bases not matched to a gene. The CDR3 extends over 20 amino acids. Germline V CDR1 and CDR2: DFQATT, SNEGSKA (reference sequence).

This clonotype turned up a few times. V gene TRBV11-3 combines with J gene TRBJ2-1; perhaps TRBD1 as D (5 bases). Germline loops: CDR1 SGHNT, CDR2 YENEEA. With 3 bases removed from V and 2 bases from J, the gap between germline ends came to 14 bases. The CDR3 is 16 amino acids. The CDR3 nucleotides are TGTGCCAGCAGCTTTATAGGACACTACCCCTACAATGAGCAGTTCTTC. Translated: CASSFIGHYPYNEQFF. Full variable domain (missing parts from reference TRBV11-3 and TRBJ2-1): EAGVVQSPRYKIIEKKQPVAFWCNPISGHNTLYWYLQNLGQGPELLIRYENEEAVDDSQLPKDRFSAERLKGVDSTLKIQPAELGDSAVYLCASSFIGHYPYNEQFFGPGTRLTVL.

This clonotype was observed many times. J is TRBJ2-7 and V is TRBV7-8, with D tentatively TRBD1 or TRBD2 (5 bases each). This CDR3 is built from 16 residues. From germline, CDR1 is SGHVS and CDR2 FQNEAQ. Trimming removed 3 bases from V and 4 bases from J, with 19 bases in between. The CDR3 sequence: CASSFLITRGDYEQYF. CDR3 DNA: TGTGCCAGCAGCTTCTTGATAACCCGGGGCGATTACGAGCAGTACTTC.

Only a few counts were recorded for this clonotype. J is TRBJ2-5 and V is TRBV12-3 or TRBV12-4; D is perhaps TRBD1 or TRBD2 (5 bases each). Trimming left V 3 bases short and J 6 bases short, with 17 bases between. The CDR3 runs 15 residues. DNA of the CDR3: TGTGCCAGCAGTTTTCATAGGGGACCCGGGAAGACCCAGTACTTC. This encodes CASSFHRGPGKTQYF.